This is a list of T cell receptor beta chains from one sample in a study of early T cells in non-severe SARS-CoV-2 infection. Using its own MiXCR run on the 5' RACE reads, TCRdb lists one record per CDR3 protein. The table lists 20,000 to 25,000 distinct CDR3 sequences, approximately 5% of them singletons. Material for sequencing was whole blood. All receptors derive from an adult who was a healthcare worker with PCR-confirmed SARS-CoV-2 infection or an uninfected control (not recorded which). Both conserved end residues are part of each CDR3. D genes are given only for firm matches. The size entry is marked missing in some rows and otherwise reads once, few, many or a size class.

J	D	size	V	DNA	CDR3
TRBJ2-5	NA	many	TRBV7-9	TGTGCCAGCAGCTCATACAGTAGTCAAGAGACCCAGTACTTC	CASSSYSSQETQYF
TRBJ2-1	NA	medium-sized	TRBV28	TGTGCCAGCAGTTCCGGCTCGGGAACCTACAATGAGCAGTTCTTC	CASSSGSGTYNEQFF
TRBJ2-1	NA	many	TRBV2	TGTGCCAGTTTAATCAATGAGCAGTTCTTC	CASLINEQFF
TRBJ1-1	NA	few	TRBV28	TGTGCCAGCAGCCCAGACAGGTTAATCACTGAAGCTTTCTTT	CASSPDRLITEAFF
TRBJ2-1	TRBD2	many	TRBV7-9	TGTGCCAGCAGCTCCAGGACTAGCGGCGGCTACAATGAGCAGTTCTTC	CASSSRTSGGYNEQFF
TRBJ2-1	NA	many	TRBV5-1	TGCGCCAGCAGCTTTCGTATTGGGGCCTACAATGAGCAGTTCTTC	CASSFRIGAYNEQFF
TRBJ2-7	TRBD1	NA	TRBV10-3	TGTGCCACCAACGAGGGGGCGCGCGAGCAGTACTTC	CATNEGAREQYF
TRBJ1-2	NA	many	TRBV7-9	TGTGCCAGCAGCTATATACAGGGAAGCCACAACCACATATCTAACTATGGCTACACCTTC	CASSYIQGSHNHISNYGYTF
TRBJ1-1	NA	few	TRBV12-3/TRBV12-4	TGTGCCAGCAGACCAGCTAGGGCAGCGAACACTGAAGCTTTCTTT	CASRPARAANTEAFF
TRBJ2-3	NA	medium-sized	TRBV6-6	TGTGCCACCTCTAGCACAGATACGCAGTATTTT	CATSSTDTQYF
TRBJ2-7	TRBD2	many	TRBV6-5	TGTGCCAGCAGTTACGCTAGCGGGGTGTACGAGCAGTACTTC	CASSYASGVYEQYF
TRBJ1-5	TRBD1	large	TRBV20-1	TGCAGTGCTACGGGACAGGGCCTAGACCGAGGCAATCAGCCCCAGCATTTT	CSATGQGLDRGNQPQHF
TRBJ1-1	NA	many	TRBV10-1	TGCGCCAGCAGTGAGTTCGGGTCCTACACTGAAGCTTTCTTT	CASSEFGSYTEAFF
TRBJ2-3	NA	medium-sized	TRBV19	TGTGCCAGTAGATCTAAGACAGGCAGCACAGATACGCAGTATTTT	CASRSKTGSTDTQYF
TRBJ2-5	TRBD2	few	TRBV27	TGTGCCAGCTCGTTAGCGGGGGGCCGGGCGACCCAGTACTTC	CASSLAGGRATQYF
TRBJ2-7	NA	many	TRBV6-6	TGTGCCAGCAGTTACAGGGGCCAGGGGCAGTACTTC	CASSYRGQGQYF
TRBJ1-3	NA	many	TRBV11-2	TGTGCCAGCCGGGAGGCCTCTGGAAACACCATATATTTT	CASREASGNTIYF
TRBJ1-1	NA	many	TRBV2	TGTGCCAGCAGTGAAGATTTACAGTGGGGCACTGAAGCTTTCTTT	CASSEDLQWGTEAFF
TRBJ2-4	NA	many	TRBV6-2/TRBV6-3	TGTGCCAGCACCTCGTACGGCGGACTGAAAAACATTCAGTACTTC	CASTSYGGLKNIQYF
TRBJ2-7	NA	many	TRBV12-2	TGTGCAAAGGAGCAGTCCGTCTGCGACGAGCAGTACTTC	CAKEQSVCDEQYF
TRBJ2-3	TRBD1	NA	TRBV7-2	TGTGCCAGCAGCCGGGACAGGGGTGGGACAGATACGCAGTATTTT	CASSRDRGGTDTQYF
TRBJ1-2	NA	many	TRBV29-1	TGCAGCGTTGGCGTTGGCTACACCTTC	CSVGVGYTF
TRBJ2-7	NA	many	TRBV20-1	TGCAGTGCTAGAAACGACTACGAGCAGTACTTC	CSARNDYEQYF
TRBJ1-6	NA	many	TRBV18	TGTGCCAGCTCGCCCACAGGATCGGGGAATTCACCCCTCCACTTT	CASSPTGSGNSPLHF
TRBJ2-7	NA	NA	TRBV10-1	TGCGCCAGCAGTCTCTCCGGGACGCCGTTCGAGCAGTACTTC	CASSLSGTPFEQYF
TRBJ2-7	NA	many	TRBV13	TGTGCCAGCAGCCCCCCCGGGGCAGCCTACGAGCAGTACTTC	CASSPPGAAYEQYF
TRBJ1-1	NA	many	TRBV7-3	TGTGCCAGCAGTCCACAGGGAGTTGCTGAAGCTTTCTTT	CASSPQGVAEAFF
TRBJ2-1	NA	many	TRBV10-1	TGCGCCAGCAGTGAGTCGAGGGCTGAGCAGTTCTTC	CASSESRAEQFF
TRBJ2-7	NA	many	TRBV27	TGTGCCAGCAGCTCCCCACGGGTTTCCTACGAGCAGTACTTC	CASSSPRVSYEQYF
TRBJ2-2	TRBD2	few	TRBV20-1	TGCAGTGCCAGTGGGACTAGCGGGGGCGTGAACACCGGGGAGCTGTTTTTT	CSASGTSGGVNTGELFF
TRBJ2-7	NA	NA	TRBV20-1	TGCAGTGCTAGCAGGGGTGCTCCGGTTTACGAGCAGTACTTC	CSASRGAPVYEQYF
TRBJ2-3	TRBD2	medium-sized	TRBV4-2	TGTGCCAGCAGCCCTAGCGGGGAGAGCACAGATACGCAGTATTTT	CASSPSGESTDTQYF
TRBJ2-2	NA	many	TRBV6-2/TRBV6-3	TGTGCCACCCCCGACCAGAACACCGGGGAGCTGTTTTTT	CATPDQNTGELFF
TRBJ1-1	TRBD1	many	TRBV10-3	TGTGCCACCGGACAGGGATGGAACACTGAAGCTTTCTTT	CATGQGWNTEAFF
TRBJ1-5	NA	many	TRBV20-1	TGCAGTGCTAGAAAGCAAGACAGGTTGAATCAGCCCCAGCATTTT	CSARKQDRLNQPQHF
TRBJ2-4	TRBD1	many	TRBV20-1	TGCAGTGCTAGAGATCGCGACAGGGTTATCAAAAACATTCAGTACTTC	CSARDRDRVIKNIQYF
TRBJ2-7	NA	many	TRBV7-2	TGTGCCAGCAGCTTGACCGGGGGGCTTGTCTACGAGCAGTACTTC	CASSLTGGLVYEQYF
TRBJ2-2	NA	NA	TRBV10-3	TGTGCCATCAGTGAGTCGCCGGGTGGTAAAGGGGAGCTGTTTTTT	CAISESPGGKGELFF
TRBJ1-1	NA	few	TRBV20-1	TGCAGTGCTAGAGAAGGCGGATCTTTGGCTTCCTTT	CSAREGGSLASF
TRBJ1-5	NA	many	TRBV11-2	TGTGCCAGCAGCTTAGATTTGGCAGCAAATCAGCCCCAGCATTTT	CASSLDLAANQPQHF
TRBJ2-1	TRBD2	medium-sized	TRBV18	TGTGCCAGCTCACCACTAGCGGGGGGCGAAAATGAGCAGTTCTTC	CASSPLAGGENEQFF
TRBJ2-7	NA	many	TRBV11-2	TGTGCCAGCAGCCGTTCGGACGTGGGCTACGAGCAGTACTTC	CASSRSDVGYEQYF
TRBJ1-5	TRBD1	many	TRBV3-1	TGTGCCAGCAGCCAAGATGGGAACAGGGGGAATCAGCCCCAGCATTTT	CASSQDGNRGNQPQHF
TRBJ2-3	TRBD1	NA	TRBV5-4	TGTGCCAGCAGCTTGAGGACAGGGTACAGCACAGATACGCAGTATTTT	CASSLRTGYSTDTQYF
TRBJ2-2	TRBD1	many	TRBV7-2	TGTGCCAGCAGCTTACCTAGGACAGGGGTGGCCGGGGAGCTGTTTTTT	CASSLPRTGVAGELFF
TRBJ2-1	TRBD2	NA	TRBV7-9	TGTGCCAGCAGCTCCCGGACTAGCGGGGGGTCTTACAATGAGCAGTTCTTC	CASSSRTSGGSYNEQFF
TRBJ2-2	TRBD2	few	TRBV19	TGTGCCAGTAGTGTTCCGACTAGCCCAGCGAACACCGGGGAGCTGTTTTTT	CASSVPTSPANTGELFF
TRBJ1-3	TRBD1	medium-sized	TRBV3-1	TGTGCCAGCAGGGAACCGGGACAGGGGGCGAACACCATATATTTT	CASREPGQGANTIYF
TRBJ1-5	TRBD1	many	TRBV5-1	TGCGCCAGCAGCTCCGACGGACAGGGCAATCAGCCCCAGCATTTT	CASSSDGQGNQPQHF